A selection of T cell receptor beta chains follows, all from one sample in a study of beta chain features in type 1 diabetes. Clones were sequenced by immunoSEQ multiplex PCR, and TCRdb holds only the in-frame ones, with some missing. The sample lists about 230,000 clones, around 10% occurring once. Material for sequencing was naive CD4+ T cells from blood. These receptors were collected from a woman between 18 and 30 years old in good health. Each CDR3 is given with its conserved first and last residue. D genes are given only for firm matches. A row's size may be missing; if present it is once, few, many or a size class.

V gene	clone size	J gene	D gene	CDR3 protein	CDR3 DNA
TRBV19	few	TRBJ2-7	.	CASKGGNYEQYF	TGTGCCAGTAAGGGAGGAAACTACGAGCAGTACTTC
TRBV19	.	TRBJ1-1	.	CASSINGEISNTEAFF	TGTGCCAGTAGTATAAATGGTGAGATATCGAACACTGAAGCTTTCTTT
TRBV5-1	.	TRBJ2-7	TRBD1	CASSLGGQGYEQYF	TGCGCCAGCAGCTTGGGTGGACAGGGCTACGAGCAGTACTTC
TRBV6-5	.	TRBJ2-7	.	CASRERQAYEQYF	TGTGCCAGCAGGGAGAGACAGGCCTACGAGCAGTACTTC
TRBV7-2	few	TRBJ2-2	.	CASRRAQGFIGELFF	TGTGCCAGCCGGCGCGCCCAGGGATTTATCGGGGAGCTGTTTTTT
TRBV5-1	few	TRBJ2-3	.	CASSTGVLNTQYF	TGCGCCAGCAGTACCGGGGTTTTGAATACGCAGTATTTT
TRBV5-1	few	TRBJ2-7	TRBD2	CASSISGTTYEQYF	TGCGCCAGCAGCATATCCGGGACTACCTACGAGCAGTACTTC
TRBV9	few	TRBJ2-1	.	CASSVTGNEQFF	TGTGCCAGCAGCGTCACGGGCAATGAGCAGTTCTTC
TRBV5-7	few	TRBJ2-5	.	CASTLGVRGETQYF	TGTGCCAGCACCCTGGGTGTCAGGGGAGAGACCCAGTACTTC
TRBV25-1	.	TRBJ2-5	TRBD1	CASGRQGPGETQYF	TGTGCCAGCGGGAGACAGGGTCCGGGAGAGACCCAGTACTTC
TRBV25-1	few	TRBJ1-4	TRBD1	CASRTGANEKLFF	TGTGCCAGCCGGACAGGGGCTAATGAAAAACTGTTTTTT
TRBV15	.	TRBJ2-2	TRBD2	CATLETGLAGSHNTGELFF	TGTGCCACCCTCGAGACGGGACTAGCGGGATCCCATAACACCGGGGAGCTGTTTTTT
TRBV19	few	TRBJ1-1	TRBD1	CASSNRGQANTEAFF	TGTGCCAGTAGTAACCGGGGACAGGCGAACACTGAAGCTTTCTTT
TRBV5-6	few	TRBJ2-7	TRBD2	CASSLRREASGTYEQYF	TGTGCCAGCAGCTTACGCCGGGAGGCTAGCGGGACTTACGAGCAGTACTTC
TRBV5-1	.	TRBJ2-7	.	CASSLAPERYEQYF	TGCGCCAGCAGCTTGGCCCCGGAGCGCTACGAGCAGTACTTC
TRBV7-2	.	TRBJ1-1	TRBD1	CASKSEEGTARTRDEAFF	TGTGCCAGCAAATCTGAGGAAGGGACAGCCCGGACAAGAGACGAAGCTTTCTTT
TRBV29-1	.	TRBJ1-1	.	CSGGGGRSSAFF	TGCAGCGGGGGGGGCGGGAGATCATCAGCTTTCTTT
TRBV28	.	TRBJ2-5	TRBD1	CASSSRTGGRQETQYF	TGTGCCAGCAGTTCTCGGACAGGGGGCCGGCAAGAGACCCAGTACTTC
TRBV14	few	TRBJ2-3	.	CASSQDFGADTQYF	TGTGCCAGCAGCCAAGATTTCGGGGCAGATACGCAGTATTTT
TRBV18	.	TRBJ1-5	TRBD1	CASSGQNSNQPQHF	TGTGCCAGTTCGGGACAGAACTCGAATCAGCCCCAGCATTTT
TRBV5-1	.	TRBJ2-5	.	CASSSPMGVGETQYF	TGCGCCAGCAGCTCGCCAATGGGAGTGGGGGAGACCCAGTACTTC
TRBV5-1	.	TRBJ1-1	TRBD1	CASSRTGGADTEAFF	TGCGCCAGCTCAAGAACAGGGGGCGCGGACACTGAAGCTTTCTTT
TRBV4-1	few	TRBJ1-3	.	CASSLHAGLSGNTIYF	TGCGCCAGCAGCCTCCACGCAGGGCTCTCTGGAAACACCATATATTTT
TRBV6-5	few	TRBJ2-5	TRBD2	CASSSLSGSYETQYF	TGTGCCAGCAGTTCCCTGAGCGGGAGTTATGAGACCCAGTACTTC
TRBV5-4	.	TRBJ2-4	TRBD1	CASSVGPGQGGGVEYF	TGTGCCAGCAGCGTAGGTCCGGGACAGGGCGGCGGCGTAGAGTACTTC
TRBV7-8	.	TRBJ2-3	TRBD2	CASKSWGTSAGDTQYF	TGTGCCAGCAAATCCTGGGGGACTAGCGCGGGCGATACGCAGTATTTT